The 19 T cell receptor beta chains given below trace back to one sample, sequenced in a study of vaccination effects on CD4 cells after COVID-19. Their antigens remain unidentified. The data were produced by immunoSEQ multiplex PCR, yet TCRdb's version contains in-frame clones alone and is incomplete. The sample includes about 73,000 clones, about 70% of them seen just once. Expansion with viral peptide pools was applied to antigen-specific CD4+ T cells by the ViraFEST assay prior to sequencing. Isolating CD4+ T cells followed less than 11 days of culture. Nucleocapsid antibodies stayed negative before and after vaccination, showing no earlier SARS-CoV-2 infection. Sequences were derived from CD4+ T cells from PBMCs cultured with HCoV-NL63 spike peptides, sampled before COVID-19 vaccination. These receptor sequences come from a human donor who received a COVID-19 vaccine.

This clone has more than one count but fewer than ten. This chain connects TRBV24-1 to TRBJ1-5; D is ambiguous. The V end was cut by 6 bases, the J end by 0 bases, with 8 bases between. Germline assignment: CDR1 KGHDR and CDR2 SFDVKD. The CDR3 sequence is 14 residues long. CDR3 amino acids: CATSKGLSNQPQHF. DNA for the CDR3: TGTGCCACCAGTAAAGGACTTAGCAATCAGCCCCAGCATTTT.

The CDR3 region is CASSLGKNTEAFF. DNA for the CDR3: TGTGCCAGCAGTTTGGGTAAGAACACTGAAGCTTTCTTT. The chain uses TRBV6-2 or TRBV6-3 and TRBJ1-1; no firm D call. Germline V gene data show CDR1 as MNHEY and CDR2 as SVGEGT. V lost 4 bases and J 1 base, leaving 7 bases between the germline ends. The CDR3 runs 13 residues.

The rearrangement links TRBV9 to TRBJ1-1; D unresolved. The CDR3 length is 13 residues. In germline, CDR1 is SGDLS, CDR2 YYNGEE. Trimming left V 4 bases short and J 0 bases short, with 7 bases between. Here the CDR3 DNA reads TGTGCCAGCAGCCCCCAATTGAACACTGAAGCTTTCTTT. It yields the protein CASSPQLNTEAFF.

The rearrangement uses TRBV4-1 and TRBJ2-5; D gene uncertain. Germline values: CDR1 MGHRA, CDR2 YSYEKL. This CDR3 contains 15 residues. The V end was cut by 1 base, the J end by 1 base, with 10 bases between. The CDR3 reads CASSQVWGSQETQYF. CDR3 sequence (DNA): TGCGCCAGCAGCCAAGTATGGGGAAGCCAAGAGACCCAGTACTTC.

CDR3 sequence (DNA): TGTGCCAGCAGTTACTCGAACAGGGACAGCACAGATACGCAGTATTTT. Translation: CASSYSNRDSTDTQYF. The chain is built from TRBV6-2 or TRBV6-3 and TRBJ2-3, with D possibly TRBD1 on 6 matching bases. Trimming stripped 0 bases from V and 0 bases from J, with 10 bases between. Germline V lookup: CDR1 MNHEY, CDR2 SVGEGT. The CDR3 runs 16 residues.

The chain links TRBV28 to TRBJ1-4; the D is unclear. Trimming removed 4 bases at V and 5 bases at J, with 5 bases between. The length of the CDR3 is 12 residues. The germline V gene encodes CDR1 MDHEN and CDR2 SYDVKM. The DNA for the CDR3 is TGTGCCAGCAGTTACCCAAATGAAAAACTGTTTTTT. Translation: CASSYPNEKLFF.

The chain uses TRBV6-5 and TRBJ2-3; no reliable D call. The CDR3 is 12 residues long. The V end lost 4 bases, the J end lost 2 bases, and 4 bases lay between the germline ends. The V gene's germline CDR1 is MNHEY and CDR2 SVGAGI. CDR3 nucleotides: TGTGCCAGCAGTTCTCTCACAGATACGCAGTATTTT. Residues: CASSSLTDTQYF.

The V and J genes are TRBV24-1 and TRBJ1-5; D unclear. Germline CDR1 reads KGHDR; CDR2 reads SFDVKD. The length of the CDR3 is 13 residues. Trimming removed 2 bases at V and 11 bases at J, with 12 bases between. CDR3 nucleotides: TGTGCCACCAGTGATTCTAATTTCGTGACCCAGCATTTT. Encoded protein: CATSDSNFVTQHF.

The chain carries TRBV4-1 and TRBJ2-2; D remains unclear. V was pared by 8 bases and J by 4 bases, with 11 bases between. From germline, CDR1 is MGHRA and CDR2 YSYEKL. CDR3 length: 13 amino acids. CDR3 nucleotides: TGCGCCAGCCGGTCCGGCCTCACCGGGGAGCTGTTTTTT. This translates into CASRSGLTGELFF.

This clone showed up just a few times. This chain joins TRBV11-3 and TRBJ2-1; maybe TRBD1 (6 bases). The CDR3 sequence is 19 residues long. Germline assignment: CDR1 SGHNT and CDR2 YENEEA. Between the trimmed V and J ends, which lost 3 bases and 0 bases, there was a span of 21 bases. CDR3 amino acids: CASSFSDPLQGSSYNEQFF. The CDR3 nucleotides are TGTGCCAGCAGCTTCTCAGACCCTCTACAGGGAAGCTCCTACAATGAGCAGTTCTTC.

The chain recombines TRBV5-4 with TRBJ1-1, with TRBD1 as a possible D gene (5 bases). The length of the CDR3 is 15 residues. V gave up 0 bases and J gave up 2 bases, with 11 bases separating them. Germline CDR1 reads SGHNT; CDR2 reads YYREEE (reference sequence). CDR3 residues: CASSLVGTKNTEAFF. As DNA, the CDR3 is TGTGCCAGCAGCTTGGTAGGGACCAAAAACACTGAAGCTTTCTTT.

The chain joins TRBV5-1 to TRBJ2-7, with a weak D call TRBD1 (5 bases). This CDR3 spans 14 amino acids. CDR1 and CDR2 from the germline V gene are SGHRS and YFSETQ. Trimming left V 0 bases short and J 1 base short, with 8 bases between. CDR3 nucleotide sequence: TGCGCCAGCAGCTTGGTCAGGGCTTCCTACGAGCAGTACGTC. It codes for CASSLVRASYEQYV.

The count of this clone is one. J is TRBJ2-5 and V is TRBV18, with TRBD2 as a possible D gene (5 bases). The CDR3 runs 15 residues. V lost 3 bases and J 4 bases, leaving 15 bases between the germline ends. The germline gives CDR1 KGHSH, CDR2 LQKENI. The CDR3 bases are TGTGCCAGCTCACCTCTCCAAAGGGCGGGAGAGACCCAGTACTTC. Protein: CASSPLQRAGETQYF.

V and J are TRBV4-3 and TRBJ2-2; TRBD1 might be the D (6 bases). Germline V lookup: CDR1 LGHNA, CDR2 YSLEER. The CDR3 is 15 amino acids. V lost 4 bases to trimming and J lost 5 bases, with 14 bases between them. In DNA form, the CDR3 reads TGCGCCAGCAGCCCCAAAGGGGGATTGACCGGGGAGCTGTTTTTT. It codes for CASSPKGGLTGELFF.

The V call is TRBV9, the J call TRBJ2-1; 14 bases agree with TRBD2. The junction had 8 bases not matched to a gene; V was cut back by 5 bases and J by 1 base. The length of the CDR3 is 18 residues. Germline-derived CDR1 and CDR2 are SGDLS and YYNGEE. The CDR3 sequence: CASSPGTSGGPSYNEQFF. The CDR3 DNA reads as TGTGCCAGCAGTCCCGGGACTAGCGGGGGCCCGTCCTACAATGAGCAGTTCTTC.

The chain couples TRBV6-5 to TRBJ2-5; TRBD1 agrees at 10 bases. V lost 6 bases and J lost 5; bases outside the gene matches: 9. Germline CDR1 and CDR2: MNHEY and SVGAGI. CDR3 length equals 15 residues. The CDR3 loop reads CASSHDRGLFETQYF. CDR3 sequence (DNA): TGTGCCAGCAGCCATGACAGGGGGCTTTTCGAGACCCAGTACTTC.

About this clone itself: This CDR3 is also generated by other DNA sequences in the sample. The chain has TRBV6-1 and TRBJ1-5; D not resolved. Looked up from germline, CDR1 is MNHNS and CDR2 is SASEGT. This CDR3 contains 13 residues. Trimming pared 3 bases from V and 5 bases from J, leaving 8 bases between. CDR3: CASSEFWDQPQHF. Written as DNA, the CDR3 is TGTGCCAGCAGTGAGTTCTGGGATCAGCCCCAGCATTTT.

The chain recombines TRBV19 with TRBJ1-1; D possibly corresponds to TRBD1 (6 bases). This CDR3 spans 12 amino acids. The V gene lost 2 bases and the J gene lost 5 bases, with 6 bases spanning the gap. Germline V CDR1 and CDR2: LNHDA, SQIVND (reference sequence). CDR3 sequence reads: CASSIRGTEAFF. CDR3 sequence (DNA): TGTGCCAGTAGTATAAGGGGGACTGAAGCTTTCTTT.

The rearrangement uses TRBV2 and TRBJ1-1, with 11 positions matching TRBD1. This CDR3 has 18 amino acids. Germline V CDR1 and CDR2: SNHLY, FYNNEI. After removal of 2 bases from V and 5 bases from J, the junction contained 13 bases not matched to a gene. The CDR3 is CASSETTEGQGVRTEAFF. The CDR3 DNA reads as TGTGCCAGCAGTGAAACAACCGAGGGACAGGGGGTCAGAACTGAAGCTTTCTTT. The variable domain in full, completed from reference TRBV2 and TRBJ1-1, reads EPEVTQTPSHQVTQMGQEVILRCVPISNHLYFYWYRQILGQKVEFLVSFYNNEISEKSEIFDDQFSVERPDGSNFTLKIRSTKLEDSAMYFCASSETTEGQGVRTEAFFGQGTRLTVV.